Below are 10 T cell receptor beta chains sequenced from a single sample in a study of OX40 agonist ivuxolimab in advanced cancers. Data came from immunoSEQ multiplex PCR; TCRdb stores just in-frame clones and leaves some out. Of about 100,000 clones in the sample, 70% to 90% were seen once. The sample here was CD4+ or CD8+ T cells sorted from blood, taken in a trial of the OX40 agonist ivuxolimab. These TCRs come from an adult with an advanced solid tumor such as melanoma, head and neck, liver or kidney cancer.

V gene TRBV21-1 combines with J gene TRBJ2-7. TRBV21-1 is an annotated pseudogene. The CDR3 is 16 amino acids. CDR3 loop: CASSAPGPHFSRTPYF. The CDR3 region has the DNA TGTGCCAGCAGCGCCCCGGGACCGCATTTCTCTCGGACGCCGTACTTC.

As for this clone: An end of the junction does not agree with germline; a read error may underlie this. The chain joins TRBV5-1 to TRBJ1-1; D is possibly TRBD1 (6 bases). The CDR3 has 11 residues. From germline, CDR1 is SGHRS and CDR2 YFSETQ. In nucleotides, the CDR3 is TGCGCCAGCAAGGGACACACTGAAACTTTCTTT. It specifies CASKGHTETFF. Combining the CDR3 with reference TRBV5-1 and TRBJ1-1 gives the whole variable domain KAGVTQTPRYLIKTRGQQVTLSCSPISGHRSVSWYQQTPGQGLQFLFEYFSETQRNKGNFPGRFSGRQFSNSRSEMNVSTLELGDSALYLCASKGHTETFFGQGTRLTVV.

The chain carries TRBV20-1 and TRBJ1-4; no clear D gene. Trimming took 1 base from V and 5 from J, leaving 2 bases between them. Looked up from germline, CDR1 is DFQATT and CDR2 is SNEGSKA (reference sequence). The CDR3 is made up of 11 amino acids. CDR3 sequence reads: CSARGNEKLFF. DNA for the CDR3: TGCAGTGCTAGAGGAAATGAAAAACTGTTTTTT.

CDR3 protein: CASSTTQPTVNQPQHF. Here the CDR3 DNA reads TGTGCCAGTAGTACCACTCAACCGACAGTCAATCAGCCCCAGCATTTT. The V call is TRBV19, the J call TRBJ1-5; D may be TRBD1 (5 bases). Trimming took off 4 bases at V and 3 bases at J, with 16 bases between the two ends. Per germline, CDR1 LNHDA and CDR2 SQIVND (reference sequence). CDR3 length: 16 residues. The full variable domain, in which reference TRBV19 and TRBJ1-5 provide the parts outside the CDR3, is DGGITQSPKYLFRKEGQNVTLSCEQNLNHDAMYWYRQDPGQGLRLIYYSQIVNDFQKGDIAEGYSVSREKKESFPLTVTSAQKNPTAFYLCASSTTQPTVNQPQHFGDGTRLSIL.

V gene TRBV5-5 combines with J gene TRBJ2-4; D call uncertain. The ends were cut back, 3 bases at V and 8 bases at J, with 12 bases in the middle. Germline V gene sequence: CDR1 SGHKS, CDR2 YYEKEE (reference sequence). The CDR3 contains 13 residues. The CDR3 DNA reads TGTGCCAGCAGCTCGCTGTACGCGGACATTCAGTACTTC. It codes for CASSSLYADIQYF.

The chain uses TRBV6-5 and TRBJ2-5; no clear D gene. Trimming stripped 6 bases from V and 4 bases from J, with 12 bases between. Germline V lookup: CDR1 MNHEY, CDR2 SVGAGI. This CDR3 comprises 13 residues. The CDR3 is CASRLPGLETQYF. In nucleotides, the CDR3 is TGTGCCAGCAGACTCCCGGGCCTAGAGACCCAGTACTTC.

This chain uses TRBV6-1 with TRBJ2-2; no clear D gene. Deletions cut 1 base from V and 6 bases from J, with 9 bases between. The CDR3 length is 14 residues. Looked up from germline, CDR1 is MNHNS and CDR2 is SASEGT. The CDR3 DNA reads as TGTGCCAGCAGTGAAGTGGGGATCCCCGGGGAGCTGTTTTTT. This sequence encodes CASSEVGIPGELFF.

V usage is TRBV11-2 and J usage is TRBJ2-5; 9 bases line up with TRBD2. V lost 1 base and J lost 6; bases outside the gene matches: 3. CDR1 and CDR2 from the germline V gene are SGHAT and FQNNGV. The CDR3 length is 14 residues. The CDR3, as DNA: TGTGCCAGCAGCTTAGGCGGGGGGGAAAAGACCCAGTACTTC. Protein: CASSLGGGEKTQYF.

The chain has TRBV6-4 and TRBJ2-5; the D gene could be TRBD1 or TRBD2 (7 bases each). Germline assignment: CDR1 MRHNA and CDR2 SNTAGT. V gave up 8 bases and J gave up 3 bases, with 16 bases separating them. This CDR3 has 14 residues. The CDR3 is CASRSQGREETQYF. The CDR3 DNA sequence: TGTGCCAGCCGGTCACAGGGGAGGGAAGAGACCCAGTACTTC.

The table lists this clone with a count of one. V is TRBV27 and J is TRBJ2-5; D perhaps matches TRBD2 (6 bases). Germline V lookup: CDR1 MNHEY, CDR2 SMNVEV (reference sequence). With 3 bases removed from V and 5 bases from J, the gap between germline ends came to 13 bases. The CDR3 extends over 14 amino acids. The CDR3 DNA reads TGTGCCAGCAGTTTGGGCGGGGCCCGGGAGACCCAGTACTTC. This encodes CASSLGGARETQYF.